The 25 T cell receptor beta chains in this list originate from one sample, sequenced in a study of T cells after yellow fever vaccination (dated by TCRdb to the late 2010s). According to the study, the label for this sample's treatment or condition signals: live attenuated yellow fever vaccine strain. Library preparation employed 5' RACE. Reads for this sample came from an Illumina HiSeq 2500. Using fastp trimming at Q25 and MiXCR clonotype assembly, TCRdb reanalyzed the public sequencing data and kept in-frame beta chains. Rows merge per CDR3 protein into single entries with the most common DNA and genes. Here the sample has fewer than 85,000 distinct CDR3 sequences; roughly 7.7% occur a single time. The ten biggest clones cover about 40% of the sample. The material sequenced was CD8+ T cells sorted from PBMCs, taken on the day of the yellow fever booster vaccination. Source of these receptors: a man aged 25 to 40 who received the YFV17D yellow fever vaccine.

This clonotype was observed a few times. The rearrangement joins TRBV3-1 to TRBJ2-7; no clear D. The CDR3 contains 13 residues. From germline, CDR1 is LGHDT and CDR2 YNNKEL (reference sequence). The V end lost 7 bases, the J end lost 7 bases, and 17 bases lay between the germline ends. CDR3 protein: CASTDGQVEEQYF. The CDR3 DNA reads TGTGCCAGCACCGACGGGCAGGTGGAGGAGCAGTACTTC.

This clonotype came up a few times. The chain links TRBV7-3 to TRBJ2-1; TRBD2 matches 7 bases. The CDR3 extends over 17 amino acids. The germline V gene encodes CDR1 SGHTA and CDR2 FQGTGA. V was pared by 1 base and J by 0 bases, with 6 bases of the junction left unmatched. The CDR3 region has the DNA TGTGCCAGCAGCTTAAGCCTCCGGGAGGTCTCCTACAATGAGCAGTTCTTC. Residues: CASSLSLREVSYNEQFF.

In its sample, this clonotype was seen a few times. This chain uses TRBV30 with TRBJ1-1; D ambiguous. V was cut by 0 bases and J by 1 base, with 3 bases left in between. CDR3 size: 12 residues. In germline, CDR1 is GTSNPN, CDR2 SVGIG (reference sequence). The CDR3 region is CAWSVGNTEAFF. In DNA form, the CDR3 reads TGTGCCTGGAGTGTAGGGAACACTGAAGCTTTCTTT.

This clonotype was observed a few times. The chain is built from TRBV5-1 and TRBJ2-1; 10 bases are a match to TRBD2. The CDR3 has 16 amino acids. The V and J ends lost 0 bases and 6 bases, in that order; junction bases with no gene match: 6. Germline-derived CDR1 and CDR2 are SGHRS and YFSETQ. CDR3 DNA sequence: TGCGCCAGCAGCTTGGCAGGGACTAGCGCGGGCAATGAGCAGTTCTTC. Its protein is CASSLAGTSAGNEQFF.

This clonotype was recorded many times. This chain joins TRBV12-3 or TRBV12-4 and TRBJ2-7; possible D gene TRBD1, 5 bases. Trimming cost V 3 bases and J 5 bases, with 11 bases left between them. This CDR3 comprises 13 residues. CDR3 nucleotide sequence: TGTGCCAGCAGTTTTCCCTCAGGGAACGAGCAGTACTTC. This codes for CASSFPSGNEQYF.

This clonotype was detected many times. The chain uses TRBV6-4 and TRBJ2-1, with TRBD2 as a possible D gene (5 bases). Trimming shortened V by 0 bases and J by 6 bases, and 9 bases separated the two germline ends. This CDR3 is 14 amino acids long. In germline, CDR1 is MRHNA, CDR2 SNTAGT. CDR3 in DNA: TGTGCCAGCAGTGACTCTTGGGAGAGCAATGAGCAGTTCTTC. Translated: CASSDSWESNEQFF.

A few counts support this clonotype. This chain joins TRBV19 and TRBJ2-4; no reliable D call. CDR3 size: 13 residues. Germline V gives CDR1 LNHDA, CDR2 SQIVND (reference sequence). The V and J ends lost 4 bases and 6 bases respectively, with 10 bases between them. The CDR3 is CASSNTAGNIQYF. CDR3 DNA: TGTGCCAGTAGTAACACCGCCGGAAACATTCAGTACTTC.

There are a few counts of this clonotype. The gene calls are TRBV7-2 and TRBJ2-7, with 7 nucleotides matching TRBD1. Germline trimming cut 4 bases from V and 3 bases from J; bases unmatched to any gene: 6. The CDR3 consists of 14 residues. CDR1 SGHTA and CDR2 FQGNSA come from the germline V gene. CDR3 DNA: TGTGCCAGCAGCTCTGCCGGGACAGTCTACGAGCAGTACTTC. As protein: CASSSAGTVYEQYF.

This clonotype was seen at least ten times. The chain links TRBV7-2 to TRBJ2-5, with TRBD1 identical over 12 bases. Germline CDR1 reads SGHTA; CDR2 reads FQGNSA. J lost 4 bases, V lost 4 bases, and 4 bases had no gene match. The CDR3 contains 15 residues. The DNA of the CDR3 is TGTGCCAGCAGCTCCCGGGACAGGGGGCGAGAGACCCAGTACTTC. It is translated as CASSSRDRGRETQYF.

This clonotype was seen ten or more times. V gene TRBV10-2 combines with J gene TRBJ2-2; perhaps D is TRBD1 or TRBD2 (5 bases each). CDR1 is WSHSY and CDR2 is SAAADI in the germline V gene. The germline V and J ends were trimmed by 6 bases and 7 bases, with 15 bases remaining between them. There are 14 residues in the CDR3. The CDR3 loop reads CASSWQGVVGELFF. The CDR3 bases are TGCGCCAGCAGCTGGCAGGGAGTCGTCGGGGAGCTGTTTTTT.

This chain joins TRBV7-7 and TRBJ2-3; D tentatively reads TRBD1 or TRBD2 (6 bases each). Germline loops: CDR1 SSHAT, CDR2 FNYEAQ (reference sequence). Trimming removed 1 base at V and 2 bases at J, with 13 bases between. The CDR3 is 16 amino acids. For the CDR3, the DNA is TGTGCCAGCAGCTTAGGAGAGGGGGGATCCACAGATACGCAGTATTTT. It specifies CASSLGEGGSTDTQYF.

This clonotype was seen a few times. This chain connects TRBV24-1 to TRBJ2-2; 9 bases agree with TRBD1. V lost 4 bases to trimming and J lost 1 base; unmatched junction nucleotides: 6. CDR1 KGHDR and CDR2 SFDVKD come from the germline V gene. This CDR3 comprises 17 residues. The CDR3 DNA reads as TGTGCCACCAGTGACCCTGGACAGGGGAAGAACACCGGGGAGCTGTTTTTT. It translates to CATSDPGQGKNTGELFF.

The rearrangement uses TRBV28 and TRBJ2-3; the D gene is possibly TRBD2 (6 bases). Germline V gene sequence: CDR1 MDHEN, CDR2 SYDVKM. Deletions cut 4 bases from V and 1 base from J, with 9 bases between. This CDR3 has 14 amino acids. The CDR3 DNA reads TGTGCCAGCAGTTGGGGGGACCGCACAGATACGCAGTATTTT. It encodes CASSWGDRTDTQYF.

On this clonotype itself: A read error may account for a junction end that differs from germline. The chain combines TRBV20-1 with TRBJ2-1; D gene ambiguous. The CDR3 runs 14 residues. CDR1 is DFQATT and CDR2 is SNEGSKA in the germline V gene (reference sequence). In nucleotides, the CDR3 is TGCAGTGCTGGAGATCCGGGCTCCTACAATGAGCAGTTCTTC. Protein sequence: CSAGDPGSYNEQFF.

The chain combines TRBV12-3 or TRBV12-4 with TRBJ2-3; D is possibly TRBD1 (5 bases). Trimming took 6 bases from V and 0 from J, leaving 19 bases between them. The CDR3 is 17 amino acids. CDR3 protein: CASSLWTRGVSTDTQYF. The DNA of the CDR3 is TGTGCCAGCAGCTTATGGACAAGGGGCGTAAGCACAGATACGCAGTATTTT.

The gene calls are TRBV5-4 and TRBJ2-2; D is unresolved. In germline, CDR1 is SGHNT, CDR2 YYREEE (reference sequence). V was shortened by 4 bases and J by 6 bases, with 7 bases between the two germline ends. The CDR3 consists of 12 residues. The DNA for the CDR3 is TGTGCCAGCAGCGGGCGGCCCGGGGAGCTGTTTTTT. Translating it yields CASSGRPGELFF.

In its sample, this clonotype was seen a few times. The chain carries TRBV29-1 and TRBJ2-2, with D possibly matching TRBD1 (5 bases). CDR3 length equals 14 residues. Germline CDR1 and CDR2: SQVTM and ANQGSEA. Trimming took 2 bases from V and 1 from J, leaving 8 bases between them. As DNA, the CDR3 is TGCAGCGTTGAACAGGGATGGAACACCGGGGAGCTGTTTTTT. It is translated as CSVEQGWNTGELFF.

This clonotype was seen more than once but under ten times. This chain joins TRBV20-1 and TRBJ2-7; D not resolved. This CDR3 has 13 residues. CDR1 is DFQATT and CDR2 is SNEGSKA in the germline V gene (reference sequence). Trimming cost V 6 bases and J 0 bases, with 12 bases left between them. The CDR3 loop reads CSAPLRHSYEQYF. CDR3 sequence (DNA): TGCAGTGCCCCTCTTCGTCACTCCTACGAGCAGTACTTC.

The rearrangement links TRBV20-1 to TRBJ2-5; no clear D gene. V lost 4 bases and J 4 bases, leaving 22 bases between the germline ends. The germline V gene has CDR1 DFQATT and CDR2 SNEGSKA (reference sequence). The CDR3 is 16 amino acids. The CDR3 DNA follows: TGCAGTGCTATTTCCCCCCGTGTCTGGTTGTCAGAGACCCAGTACTTC. Amino acids: CSAISPRVWLSETQYF.

The sample holds many counts of this clonotype. The V and J genes are TRBV15 and TRBJ2-3; D is unclear. Germline V gives CDR1 LNHNV, CDR2 YYDKDF (reference sequence). V lost 6 bases and J 6 bases, leaving 7 bases between the germline ends. The CDR3 spans 11 residues. The CDR3 loop reads CATRGMDTQYF. DNA of the CDR3: TGTGCCACCAGGGGGATGGATACGCAGTATTTT.

The chain uses TRBV3-1 and TRBJ2-5; the D is unclear. Germline CDR1 LGHDT, CDR2 YNNKEL (reference sequence). V lost 1 base and J lost 5, with 8 bases in between. CDR3 size: 13 residues. The DNA for the CDR3 is TGTGCCAGCAGCCAAGGGCTAACGGAGACCCAGTACTTC. This translates into CASSQGLTETQYF.

In this sample, this clonotype turned up a few times. The chain employs TRBV7-9 and TRBJ2-1; 7 bases align to TRBD2. Trimming removed 5 bases from V and 10 bases from J; junction bases left unmatched: 11. CDR3 length equals 14 residues. In germline, CDR1 is SEHNR, CDR2 FQNEAQ (reference sequence). The CDR3 coding sequence is TGTGCCAGCAGCCCAGGACTAGGGGATGACGAGCAGTTCTTC. As protein: CASSPGLGDDEQFF. Looking up the rest from reference TRBV7-9 and TRBJ2-1 gives the full variable domain: DTGVSQNPRHKITKRGQNVTFRCDPISEHNRLYWYRQTLGQGPEFLTYFQNEAQLEKSRLLSDRFSAERPKGSFSTLEIQRTEQGDSAMYLCASSPGLGDDEQFFGPGTRLTVL.

This rearrangement joins TRBV5-1 to TRBJ2-6; the D is unclear. Germline values: CDR1 SGHRS, CDR2 YFSETQ. The CDR3 is made up of 15 amino acids. Trimming took off 4 bases at V and 0 bases at J, with 8 bases between the two ends. The DNA of the CDR3 is TGCGCCAGCAGCCAGGTAGGCTCTGGGGCCAACGTCCTGACTTTC. It specifies CASSQVGSGANVLTF.

This clonotype has a handful of counts. This chain joins TRBV18 and TRBJ2-7; the D is unclear. Trimming stripped 8 bases from V and 3 bases from J, with 11 bases between. The CDR3 length is 12 residues. CDR1 KGHSH and CDR2 LQKENI come from the germline V gene. This CDR3 is CASRNDNYEQYF. The CDR3 region has the DNA TGTGCCAGCCGCAACGATAACTACGAGCAGTACTTC. Using reference TRBV18 and TRBJ2-7 for the parts outside the CDR3, the full variable domain is NAGVMQNPRHLVRRRGQEARLRCSPMKGHSHVYWYRQLPEEGLKFMVYLQKENIIDESGMPKERFSAEFPKEGPSILRIQQVVRGDSAAYFCASRNDNYEQYFGPGTRLTVT.

The chain recombines TRBV20-1 with TRBJ2-7, with D perhaps matching TRBD2 (6 bases). The germline V and J ends were trimmed by 2 bases and 3 bases, with 20 bases remaining between them. Looked up from germline, CDR1 is DFQATT and CDR2 is SNEGSKA (reference sequence). The CDR3 is made up of 16 amino acids. This chain's CDR3 is CSARSPALARVYEQYF. The CDR3 region has the DNA TGCAGTGCTAGATCCCCGGCTCTAGCGCGTGTCTACGAGCAGTACTTC.